A single TCR beta chain is shown here with its context. The antigen remains undetermined. At the survey level, the v3.0 immunoSEQ assay was run. Clones were sequenced by immunoSEQ multiplex PCR, and TCRdb holds only the in-frame ones, with some missing. The repertoire consists of some 25,000 clones, with over 80% occurring once and the leading ten covering approximately 15%. The ends were cut back, 5 bases at V and 0 bases at J, with 11 bases in the middle. CDR1 SGHRS and CDR2 YFSETQ come from the germline V gene. The CDR3 is made up of 14 amino acids. These data originate in a study of long-term antiretroviral therapy in people with HIV. Whole-study results and caveats: Clones that had undergone expansion before ART prevailed in the repertoire throughout all time points.

The receptor comes from a man aged 30 to 39 with HIV. The V gene is TRBV5-1, the J gene TRBJ1-1, with no clear D. The sequenced sample was unsorted PBMCs, obtained approximately 4.3 years after starting antiretroviral therapy. The CDR3, as DNA: TGCGCCAGCAGTCCCGGGCCGATGAACACTGAAGCTTTCTTT. Protein sequence: CASSPGPMNTEAFF.